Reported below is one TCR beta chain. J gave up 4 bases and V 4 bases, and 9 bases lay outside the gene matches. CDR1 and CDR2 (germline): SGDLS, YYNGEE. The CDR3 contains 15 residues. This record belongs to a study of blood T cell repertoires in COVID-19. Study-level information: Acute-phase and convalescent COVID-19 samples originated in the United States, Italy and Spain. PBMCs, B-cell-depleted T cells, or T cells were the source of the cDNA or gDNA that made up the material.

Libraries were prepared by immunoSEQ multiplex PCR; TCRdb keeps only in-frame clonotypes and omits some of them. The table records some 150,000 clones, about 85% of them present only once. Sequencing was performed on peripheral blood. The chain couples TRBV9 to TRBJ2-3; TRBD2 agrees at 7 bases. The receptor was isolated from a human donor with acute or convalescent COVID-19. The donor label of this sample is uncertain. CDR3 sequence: CASSPTSLRSDTQYF. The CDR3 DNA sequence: TGTGCCAGCAGCCCGACTAGCTTGCGGTCAGATACGCAGTATTTT.